This T cell receptor beta chain stems from a study of shared clonotypes between healthy human individuals (dated by TCRdb to 2020 to 2022). Background for the entire study: A couple of women and a few men aged 18 to 49 years were included in the cohort. For each donor, three plates each were used for CD4 naive and CD4 memory, two plates were used for CD8 naive, and one plate was used for CD8 memory. To estimate repertoire size and how much clonotypes are shared between individuals, the study performed deep sequencing of blood TCR repertoires from 4 to 6 healthy adults. Different laboratories and diverse techniques were used to prepare libraries and sequence TCR repertoires, to increase sequencing depth and limit assay-specific biases. Per donor, leukapheresis produced somewhere between about 0.94 and 10 billion PBMCs. Paper-wide results and their limitations: When a handful of donors were compared, the shared fraction of clonotypes was about 5.4% for naive CD4, about 4% for naive CD8, roughly 2.3% for memory CD4, and 0.4% for memory CD8. Higher generation probabilities were observed for clonotypes shared by all four sorted-subset donors than for non-shared clonotypes. Because the study included only a small number of donors, the genetic and exposure-history diversity represented was limited. Naive subsets generally had larger estimated clonotype richness than memory subsets. Only blood was sampled, and tissue TCR repertoires likely differ from those in blood. Even with the large sequencing depth, rarefaction of the sorted-subset datasets indicated that sequencing was incomplete. Pairwise subsampling led to the expectation that sequencing depth would affect the degree of clonotype sharing among donors.

The CDR3 has 12 amino acids, counting the end cysteine and phenylalanine. Only CDR3 DNA is held: 36 bases, read in frame from base 1. The germline V gene (reference sequence) yields MNHEY for CDR1 and SMNVEV for CDR2. V drops 3 bases and J drops 2 bases, leaving 3 bases in between. With regard to this clone: Its antigen is not yet known. Base qualities are not provided; no much larger clone lies one nucleotide away.

TCR CDR3 regions were amplified from genomic DNA by multiplex PCR using the deep immunoSEQ assay. Extracted genomic DNA from each cell subset was distributed evenly across all wells of several immunoSEQ 96-well plates, and each plate was treated as a replicate. For sorted subsets, each replicate PCR was loaded with around 220 ng genomic DNA, equivalent to some 31,000 T cell genomes. The purified libraries were quantified using a Qubit 3.0 fluorometer, sized with a Bioanalyzer 2100, and then quantified again using the KAPA Library Quantification kit. Every immunoSEQ 96-well plate was sequenced on a separate single-read 150-cycle Illumina NextSeq 550 flow cell. Per the source publication's procedure: Because the immunoSEQ output held only junctional sequences and lacked quality scores, the filtering could not match the filtering applied to full-length reads. To assign V/J genes and CDR3, sequences were annotated using PyIR, a Python wrapper for IgBLAST v1.9, with IMGT germline references. Reads were filtered out if the reads had weak V/J assignments (E-value above 1e-6), no CDR3, stop codons, out-of-frame junctions, or ambiguous translated residues. A V3J clonotype was defined by an identical inferred V gene, J gene, and CDR3 amino acid sequence. To compute the percentage overlap between repertoires, the number of shared unique clonotypes was divided by the size of the smaller repertoire. Three approaches were used to assess repertoire richness: RTK rarefaction, the Chao1 estimator, and Recon v2.1 estimates of unobserved clonotypes. Generation probabilities were computed with OLGA for all TCRbeta clonotypes obtained by the gDNA method from four donors. TCRdb took this table from immuneACCESS and kept in-frame rearrangements with V and J called. Such tables lack part of the clones; where checked against another copy, unresolved V genes explain under half of the gap, and the rest is unexplained. Clone size and the V and J calls come from that table; the DNA yielded D and trimming. The table for this sample lists around 1,100,000 clones; around three quarters of them were counted only once. The top ten clonotypes cover 0.89% of the sample.

Donors were healthy HIV-negative adults with no recently reported acute infections or vaccinations. Every donor was a Caucasian adult living in Nashville, Tennessee, USA. CD4+ T cells were enriched through magnetic negative selection, after which naive cells were positively selected on CD45RA and the remaining negative fraction served as the memory subset. Blood was collected by leukapheresis, and PBMCs were isolated by Ficoll-Histopaque density gradient centrifugation and then cryopreserved in liquid nitrogen vapor phase. Analytical flow cytometry was used to check the purity and quantity of every magnetically sorted T cell population. From each sorted fraction, genomic DNA was isolated and quantified by UV absorbance on a Nanodrop 2000c.

The V and J segments used are TRBV27 and TRBJ2-3; no confident D gene assignment can be made. The sequence came from a man aged 18 to 29 in good health. Some clones in this sample may be carry-over from other donors' samples. The sample comprised memory CD4+ T cells from PBMCs. The sample's cell subset or site label is to be understood as: CD45RA-negative fraction. The nucleotide sequence reads as follows: TGTGCCAGCAGTTTCCACACAGATACGCAGTATTTT. It translates as CASSFHTDTQYF.